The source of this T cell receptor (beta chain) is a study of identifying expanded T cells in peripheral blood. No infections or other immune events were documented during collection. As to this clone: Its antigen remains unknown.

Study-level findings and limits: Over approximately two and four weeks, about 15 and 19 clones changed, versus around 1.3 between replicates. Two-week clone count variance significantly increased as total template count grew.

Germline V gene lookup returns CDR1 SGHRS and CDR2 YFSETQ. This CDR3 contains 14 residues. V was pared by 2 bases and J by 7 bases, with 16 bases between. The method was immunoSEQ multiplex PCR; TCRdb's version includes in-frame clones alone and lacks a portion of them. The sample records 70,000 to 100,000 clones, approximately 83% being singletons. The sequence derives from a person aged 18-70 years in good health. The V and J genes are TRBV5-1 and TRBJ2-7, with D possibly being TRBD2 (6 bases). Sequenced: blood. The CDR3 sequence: CASSFNNPRGEQYF. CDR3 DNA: TGCGCCAGCAGCTTTAACAACCCCCGGGGGGAGCAGTACTTC.